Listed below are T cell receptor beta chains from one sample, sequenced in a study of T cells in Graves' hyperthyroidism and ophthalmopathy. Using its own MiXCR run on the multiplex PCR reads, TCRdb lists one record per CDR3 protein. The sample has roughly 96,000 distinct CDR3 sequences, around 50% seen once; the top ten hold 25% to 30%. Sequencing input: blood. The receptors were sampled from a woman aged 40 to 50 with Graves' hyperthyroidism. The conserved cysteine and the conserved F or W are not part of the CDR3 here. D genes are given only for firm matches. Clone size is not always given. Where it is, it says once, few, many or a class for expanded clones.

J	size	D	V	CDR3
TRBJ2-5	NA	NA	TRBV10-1	ASSGRGQY
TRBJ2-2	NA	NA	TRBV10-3	AIGVGANTGELF
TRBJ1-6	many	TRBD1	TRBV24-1	ATSETAGQGGNSPLH
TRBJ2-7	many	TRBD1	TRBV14	ASRDRGFNEQY
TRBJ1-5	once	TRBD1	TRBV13	ASSLGGAERTGSNQPQH
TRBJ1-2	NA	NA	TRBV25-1	ASKDSGGTNYGYT
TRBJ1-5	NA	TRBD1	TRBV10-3	AISMKAGQGAINQPQH
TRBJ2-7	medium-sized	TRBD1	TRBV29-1	SGLGQAYEQY
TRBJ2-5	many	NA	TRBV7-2	ASSLDLGRSQETQY
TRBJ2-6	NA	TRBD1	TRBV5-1	ASSGTGPSTYVLT
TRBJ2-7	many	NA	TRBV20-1	SASPLNALDEQY
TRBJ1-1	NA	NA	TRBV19	ASHREYGTEAF
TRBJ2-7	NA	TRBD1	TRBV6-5	ASSSGTAWEQY
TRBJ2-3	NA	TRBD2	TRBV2	ASSDRAGAGTDTQY